The 30 T cell receptor beta chains reported below all come from one sample, sequenced in a study of blood T cell repertoires in COVID-19. Libraries were prepared by immunoSEQ multiplex PCR; TCRdb keeps only in-frame clonotypes and omits some of them. The table has approximately 64,000 clones, more than 75% seen once. The sample taken for sequencing was peripheral blood. These receptors were obtained from a woman in her 70s with acute or convalescent COVID-19.

The V gene is TRBV11-2, the J gene TRBJ2-5; TRBD2 matches at 9 bases. CDR1 is SGHAT, CDR2 FQNNGV, per germline. The CDR3 totals 17 residues. The trim removed 6 bases at V and 4 bases at J, leaving 15 bases unmatched. CDR3 nucleotides: TGTGCCAGCAGGGGAAGGAGAGGAGCGGGGGGTGCAGAGACCCAGTACTTC. Protein product: CASRGRRGAGGAETQYF.

This chain joins TRBV4-1 and TRBJ2-5, with TRBD2 matching over 8 bases. The germline V gene has CDR1 MGHRA and CDR2 YSYEKL. This CDR3 is 14 amino acids long. The trim removed 5 bases at V and 2 bases at J, leaving 4 bases unmatched. The CDR3 loop reads CASSGREGQETQYF. The CDR3, as DNA: TGCGCCAGCAGCGGCCGGGAGGGACAAGAGACCCAGTACTTC.

The rearrangement links TRBV19 to TRBJ1-1, with D possibly TRBD1 on 5 matching bases. The CDR3 loop spans 13 amino acids. Trimming cost V 5 bases and J 2 bases, with 9 bases left between them. Per the germline V gene, CDR1 is LNHDA and CDR2 is SQIVND (reference sequence). CDR3 loop: CASSGDRNTEAFF. CDR3 nucleotides: TGTGCCAGTAGTGGCGACAGAAACACTGAAGCTTTCTTT.

The chain links TRBV3-1 (or the pseudogene TRBV3-2) to TRBJ1-4, with D hard to call. V was clipped by 5 bases and J by 7 bases, with 11 bases between them. CDR3 length: 13 amino acids. CDR1 is LGHDT and CDR2 is YNNKEL in the germline V gene (reference sequence). CDR3 residues: CASSSVPGEKLFF. CDR3 nucleotides: TGTGCCAGCAGCTCAGTACCGGGTGAAAAACTGTTTTTT.

This rearrangement joins TRBV10-1 to TRBJ1-5, with D unclear. With 9 bases removed from V and 3 bases from J, the gap between germline ends came to 6 bases. The germline V gene has CDR1 WNHNN and CDR2 SYGVQD (reference sequence). CDR3 length: 11 residues. The CDR3 here is CARTLNQPQHF. Here the CDR3 DNA reads TGCGCCAGGACACTCAATCAGCCCCAGCATTTT.

V gene TRBV7-2 combines with J gene TRBJ1-5; TRBD1 agrees at 7 bases. After removal of 5 bases from V and 3 bases from J, the junction contained 7 bases not matched to a gene. This CDR3 has 15 amino acids. Germline V gene data show CDR1 as SGHTA and CDR2 as FQGNSA. This chain's CDR3 is CASSNGQAYNQPQHF. CDR3 coding DNA: TGTGCCAGCAGCAATGGACAGGCCTACAATCAGCCCCAGCATTTT.

The V call is TRBV10-3, the J call TRBJ2-7, with 8 bases aligning to TRBD2. The CDR3 contains 11 residues. Looked up from germline, CDR1 is ENHRY and CDR2 is SYGVKD. CDR3 sequence reads: CATSGTYEQYF. The CDR3 nucleotides read TGTGCTACTAGCGGTACCTACGAGCAGTACTTC.

The V and J genes are TRBV5-1 and TRBJ1-2; D might be TRBD1 (6 bases). Trimming stripped 4 bases from V and 8 bases from J, with 15 bases between. Germline V gene lookup returns CDR1 SGHRS and CDR2 YFSETQ. The CDR3 consists of 13 residues. The CDR3 DNA reads as TGCGCCAGCAGCGCGGGGGCTGAGAAGGGCTACACCTTC. It specifies CASSAGAEKGYTF.

V is TRBV6-2 or TRBV6-3 and J is TRBJ1-6, with D maybe TRBD1 (5 bases). CDR3 length equals 16 residues. V dropped 4 bases and J dropped 4 bases, with 14 bases sitting between them. The germline gives CDR1 MNHEY, CDR2 SVGEGT. The CDR3 region is CASSSPGLKYNSPLHF. The CDR3 bases are TGTGCCAGCAGTTCCCCGGGACTGAAGTATAATTCACCCCTCCACTTT.

This rearrangement joins TRBV2 to TRBJ2-3; 8 bases map to TRBD2. The ends lost 6 bases at V and 5 bases at J; junction bases unmatched: 10. The CDR3 is made up of 15 amino acids. Per the germline V gene, CDR1 is SNHLY and CDR2 is FYNNEI. CDR3 nucleotides: TGTGCCAGCAGCTACGAAGCGGGAGTTAAAGATACGCAGTATTTT. This encodes CASSYEAGVKDTQYF.

This chain joins TRBV12-3 or TRBV12-4 and TRBJ2-1, with 7 positions matching TRBD2. The CDR3 has 13 amino acids. Unmatched junction bases numbered 10, after V lost 4 bases and J lost 13 bases. CDR3 nucleotides: TGTGCCAGCAGTTATTCGCGGGAGACCTCCCAGTTCTTC. Amino acid sequence: CASSYSRETSQFF.

V gene TRBV30 combines with J gene TRBJ1-5; TRBD1 matches 7 bases. This CDR3 comprises 13 residues. Germline CDR1 GTSNPN, CDR2 SVGIG (reference sequence). V was clipped by 5 bases and J by 2 bases; unmatched bases: 3. DNA of the CDR3: TGTGCCTGGGCCGGGACAGGCAATCAGCCCCAGCATTTT. Its translation is CAWAGTGNQPQHF.

V is TRBV27 and J is TRBJ2-7; maybe TRBD1 (6 bases). Deletions cut 5 bases from V and 1 base from J, with 15 bases between. Germline CDR1 reads MNHEY; CDR2 reads SMNVEV (reference sequence). CDR3 size: 15 residues. In DNA, the CDR3 is TGTGCCAGCAGTAAAAGAGGACAGCAATCCTACGAGCAGTACTTC. Amino acid sequence: CASSKRGQQSYEQYF.

The V and J genes are TRBV9 and TRBJ2-2; D is uncertain. Germline V gene data show CDR1 as SGDLS and CDR2 as YYNGEE. Between the trimmed V and J ends, which lost 4 bases and 3 bases, there was a span of 13 bases. The CDR3 extends over 15 amino acids. This CDR3 reads CASSPSTQHTGELFF. DNA for the CDR3: TGTGCCAGCAGCCCTTCGACTCAGCACACCGGGGAGCTGTTTTTT.

The chain couples TRBV5-8 to TRBJ2-3, with 7 nucleotides matching TRBD1. The ends lost 1 base at V and 6 bases at J; junction bases unmatched: 8. The CDR3 is made up of 15 amino acids. Germline CDR1 reads SGHTS; CDR2 reads YDEGEE. Here the CDR3 reads CASSLTGVRSDTQYF. CDR3 bases: TGTGCCAGCAGCTTGACAGGGGTGAGAAGTGATACGCAGTATTTT.

There are a few counts of this clone. The V and J genes are TRBV7-9 and TRBJ1-2; D unresolved. This CDR3 is 15 amino acids long. V was clipped by 2 bases and J by 0 bases, with 10 bases between them. The germline V gene encodes CDR1 SEHNR and CDR2 FQNEAQ (reference sequence). The CDR3, as DNA: TGTGCCAGCAGCTTAAGTTCGGGAACTAACTATGGCTACACCTTC. Translation: CASSLSSGTNYGYTF.

This clone appeared once. The CDR3 is CASKHGLAGATSYEQYF. For the CDR3, the DNA is TGCGCCAGCAAACACGGCCTGGCGGGGGCTACGTCCTACGAGCAGTACTTC. The chain couples TRBV5-1 to TRBJ2-7; tentatively, D is TRBD2 (7 bases). From germline, CDR1 is SGHRS and CDR2 YFSETQ. The CDR3 is 17 amino acids. V lost 6 bases, J lost 1 base, and 23 bases lay in between.

As regards this clone: Other DNA sequences in this sample translate to the same CDR3. The chain is built from TRBV7-2 and TRBJ2-3; 14 bases are shared with TRBD2. Germline CDR1 is SGHTA and CDR2 is FQGNSA. V lost 4 bases, J lost 4 bases, and 4 bases stayed unmatched. The CDR3 runs to 16 residues. The DNA of the CDR3 is TGTGCCAGCAGCTCGAGACTAGCGGGAGGGCCAGATACGCAGTATTTT. Encoded protein: CASSSRLAGGPDTQYF.

This chain uses TRBV18 with TRBJ1-5; the D gene is possibly TRBD1 (6 bases). The germline gives CDR1 KGHSH, CDR2 LQKENI. CDR3 length equals 15 residues. V was cut by 2 bases and J by 3 bases, with 11 bases left in between. Here the CDR3 DNA reads TGTGCCAGCTCACCAGCCCCAGGGGACAATCAGCCCCAGCATTTT. Its protein is CASSPAPGDNQPQHF.

The rearrangement uses TRBV18 and TRBJ1-2; TRBD1 matches 10 bases. The CDR3 extends over 14 amino acids. J gave up 4 bases and V 2 bases, and 1 base lay outside the gene matches. Germline V lookup: CDR1 KGHSH, CDR2 LQKENI. CDR3 amino acids: CASSPRTGGYGYTF. The CDR3 nucleotides read TGTGCCAGCTCACCAAGGACAGGGGGCTATGGCTACACCTTC.

This clone was recorded only once. The chain employs TRBV28 and TRBJ1-5, with TRBD1 as a possible D gene (5 bases). The CDR3 is 14 residues long. V lost 6 bases and J lost 0, with 9 bases in between. CDR1 and CDR2 (germline): MDHEN, SYDVKM. The CDR3 loop reads CASRGLGSNQPQHF. The CDR3 coding sequence is TGTGCCAGCAGGGGGCTAGGTAGCAATCAGCCCCAGCATTTT.

The chain is built from TRBV11-2 and TRBJ1-3; D perhaps matches TRBD1 (5 bases). Trimming took 2 bases from V and 0 from J, leaving 11 bases between them. Germline lookup yields CDR1 SGHAT and CDR2 FQNNGV. The CDR3 consists of 16 residues. This CDR3 is CASSLSRTHSGNTIYF. The CDR3 bases are TGTGCCAGCAGCTTATCTAGGACACACTCTGGAAACACCATATATTTT. Full variable domain (outside the CDR3, taken from reference TRBV11-2 and TRBJ1-3): EAGVAQSPRYKIIEKRQSVAFWCNPISGHATLYWYQQILGQGPKLLIQFQNNGVVDDSQLPKDRFSAERLKGVDSTLKIQPAKLEDSAVYLCASSLSRTHSGNTIYFGEGSWLTVV.

V usage is TRBV6-5 and J usage is TRBJ1-1, with 7 bases matching TRBD1. CDR3 size: 14 residues. V lost 6 bases and J lost 6; bases outside the gene matches: 10. Per germline, CDR1 MNHEY and CDR2 SVGAGI. CDR3 loop: CASSSRGTASEAFF. In DNA form, the CDR3 reads TGTGCCAGCAGCAGCCGGGGGACAGCCTCTGAAGCTTTCTTT.

This chain joins TRBV11-3 and TRBJ1-6; TRBD1 matches 9 bases. The germline gives CDR1 SGHNT, CDR2 YENEEA. Germline trimming cut 4 bases from V and 7 bases from J; bases unmatched to any gene: 8. The length of the CDR3 is 16 residues. CDR3 in amino acids: CASSWVPGQGNSPLHF. The CDR3 region has the DNA TGTGCCAGCAGCTGGGTTCCGGGACAGGGAAATTCACCCCTCCACTTT.

The chain uses TRBV6-4 and TRBJ1-1; 9 nucleotides agree with TRBD1. Germline CDR1 reads MRHNA; CDR2 reads SNTAGT. CDR3 length: 14 amino acids. The V segment lost 6 bases and the J segment 5 bases; nucleotides outside the gene matches: 7. The CDR3 DNA is TGTGCCAGCAGCCCACAGGGGGCATCAACTGAAGCTTTCTTT. This gives the protein CASSPQGASTEAFF.

V is TRBV18 and J is TRBJ1-6, with 7 bases fitting TRBD1. The CDR3 length is 15 residues. Germline CDR1 and CDR2: KGHSH and LQKENI. Trimming at V came to 5 bases and at J to 7 bases, leaving 8 bases not matched to a gene. CDR3 DNA: TGTGCCAGCTCATTAGAGACAGGGATGAATTCACCCCTCCACTTT. Its protein is CASSLETGMNSPLHF.

The chain combines TRBV19 with TRBJ2-1; TRBD2 aligns across 8 bases. Germline loops: CDR1 LNHDA, CDR2 SQIVND (reference sequence). The V gene end was trimmed by 1 base and the J gene end by 8 bases; junction bases not matched to a gene: 10. This CDR3 region has 16 residues. The CDR3 region has the DNA TGTGCCAGTAGTATAGGGTCCGGGGGACTAGGGGATGAGCAGTTCTTC. Translating it yields CASSIGSGGLGDEQFF.

V gene TRBV5-1 combines with J gene TRBJ1-4, with D uncertain. Germline V gene data show CDR1 as SGHRS and CDR2 as YFSETQ. V gave up 4 bases and J gave up 4 bases, with 17 bases separating them. This CDR3 has 16 residues. The CDR3 here is CASSPAGVADNEKLFF. CDR3 nucleotide sequence: TGCGCCAGCAGCCCCGCGGGAGTAGCCGATAATGAAAAACTGTTTTTT.

The chain has TRBV29-1 and TRBJ1-4, with D hard to call. V lost 5 bases, J lost 0 bases, and 4 bases lay in between. The germline V gene encodes CDR1 SQVTM and CDR2 ANQGSEA. The CDR3 has 12 amino acids. The CDR3 sequence is CSVPSTNEKLFF. DNA for the CDR3: TGCAGCGTTCCGTCAACTAATGAAAAACTGTTTTTT.

This clone was counted a single time. This rearrangement joins TRBV4-1 to TRBJ1-1; 9 nucleotides line up with TRBD1. Germline V lookup: CDR1 MGHRA, CDR2 YSYEKL. The CDR3 runs to 16 residues. V was clipped by 1 base and J by 4 bases; unmatched bases: 7. The CDR3 region is CASSQGGTGMGTEAFF. As DNA, the CDR3 is TGCGCCAGCAGCCAAGGGGGGACAGGGATGGGCACTGAAGCTTTCTTT.